These 13 T cell receptor beta chains were all obtained from the same sample, sequenced in a study of OX40 agonist ivuxolimab in advanced cancers. The repertoire was sequenced with immunoSEQ multiplex PCR; TCRdb's copy has only in-frame clones and lacks some. The sample includes 60,000 to 80,000 clones, 65% to 85% of them seen just once. The sample consisted of CD4+ or CD8+ T cells sorted from blood, taken in a trial of the OX40 agonist ivuxolimab. These receptors were obtained from an adult with an advanced solid tumor such as melanoma, head and neck, liver or kidney cancer.

The chain carries TRBV6-5 and TRBJ1-2; TRBD1 is a possible D gene (6 bases). The germline gives CDR1 MNHEY, CDR2 SVGAGI. Trimming pared 0 bases from V and 3 bases from J, leaving 11 bases between. The CDR3 totals 15 residues. The CDR3 is CASSYSSQGDYGYTF. The DNA for the CDR3 is TGTGCCAGCAGTTACTCCTCACAGGGTGACTATGGCTACACCTTC.

The gene calls are TRBV7-8 and TRBJ2-3; D call uncertain. Germline V gene data show CDR1 as SGHVS and CDR2 as FQNEAQ. This CDR3 has 13 residues. Trimming stripped 1 base from V and 5 bases from J, with 7 bases between. The CDR3 reads CASSLGLQDTQYF. In nucleotides, the CDR3 is TGTGCCAGCAGCTTAGGTCTCCAAGATACGCAGTATTTT.

The J gene is TRBJ1-6, the V gene TRBV9, with a tentative D call TRBD1 (6 bases). Trimming took 0 bases from V and 3 from J, leaving 7 bases between them. There are 15 residues in the CDR3. The germline CDR1 and CDR2 sequences are SGDLS and YYNGEE. This CDR3 is CASSVAGHYNSPLHF. CDR3 bases: TGTGCCAGCAGCGTAGCGGGACACTATAATTCACCCCTCCACTTT.

This sequence joins TRBV19 and TRBJ2-7; D is ambiguous. Looked up from germline, CDR1 is LNHDA and CDR2 is SQIVND (reference sequence). V was pared by 4 bases and J by 0 bases, with 13 bases between. This CDR3 has 15 residues. The DNA for the CDR3 is TGTGCCAGTAGTAGATCGAATGACTTCTCCTACGAGCAGTACTTC. It codes for CASSRSNDFSYEQYF.

The table lists this clone with a count of one. This rearrangement joins TRBV6-6 to TRBJ2-4; D call uncertain. Deletions cut 2 bases from V and 1 base from J, with 12 bases between. Germline loops: CDR1 MNHNY, CDR2 SVGAGI (reference sequence). This CDR3 spans 16 amino acids. For the CDR3, the DNA is TGTGCCAGCAGTTACCGGCCAAACAAGGCCAAAAACATTCAGTACTTC. It translates to CASSYRPNKAKNIQYF.

The sample holds a few counts of this clone. The chain is built from TRBV5-1 and TRBJ2-1; tentative D call: TRBD2 (5 bases). Per the germline V gene, CDR1 is SGHRS and CDR2 is YFSETQ. Trimming pared 0 bases from V and 5 bases from J, leaving 12 bases between. This CDR3 spans 15 amino acids. The CDR3 nucleotides are TGCGCCAGCAGCTTGGGATGGGGAGTGGACAATGAGCAGTTCTTC. Amino acids: CASSLGWGVDNEQFF. Supplemented by reference TRBV5-1 and TRBJ2-1, the full variable domain reads KAGVTQTPRYLIKTRGQQVTLSCSPISGHRSVSWYQQTPGQGLQFLFEYFSETQRNKGNFPGRFSGRQFSNSRSEMNVSTLELGDSALYLCASSLGWGVDNEQFFGPGTRLTVL.

V is TRBV5-4 and J is TRBJ1-6; perhaps TRBD1 as D (6 bases). V lost 5 bases, J lost 8 bases, and 23 bases lay in between. Germline assignment: CDR1 SGHNT and CDR2 YYREEE (reference sequence). This CDR3 is 17 amino acids long. CDR3 bases: TGTGCCAGCAGTTCTAATACAGGGACGGGTTTAGATTCACCCCTCCACTTT. Residues: CASSSNTGTGLDSPLHF.

This chain joins TRBV5-1 and TRBJ1-5; D gene unclear. Germline assignment: CDR1 SGHRS and CDR2 YFSETQ. The V end was cut by 4 bases, the J end by 5 bases, with 13 bases between. The CDR3 is 14 residues long. In DNA form, the CDR3 reads TGCGCCAGCAGCCCGACACCCCTTGATCAGCCCCAGCATTTT. Translated, it gives CASSPTPLDQPQHF. The full variable domain, rest sourced from reference TRBV5-1 and TRBJ1-5, is KAGVTQTPRYLIKTRGQQVTLSCSPISGHRSVSWYQQTPGQGLQFLFEYFSETQRNKGNFPGRFSGRQFSNSRSEMNVSTLELGDSALYLCASSPTPLDQPQHFGDGTRLSIL.

The J gene is TRBJ2-3, the V gene TRBV7-8, with 10 bases matching TRBD2. Germline V gene sequence: CDR1 SGHVS, CDR2 FQNEAQ. Trimming removed 6 bases from V and 1 base from J; junction bases left unmatched: 7. CDR3 length: 16 amino acids. CDR3 region: CASSSPGLAGTDTQYF. In DNA, the CDR3 is TGTGCCAGCAGTTCCCCTGGACTAGCGGGCACAGATACGCAGTATTTT.

The rearrangement joins TRBV7-9 to TRBJ2-7; D not resolved. The CDR3 has 14 amino acids. V lost 8 bases and J lost 2, with 16 bases in between. Germline V gene data show CDR1 as SEHNR and CDR2 as FQNEAQ (reference sequence). The CDR3 here is CASVREETPYEQYF. CDR3 nucleotides: TGTGCCAGCGTTAGGGAAGAAACTCCCTACGAGCAGTACTTC. The variable domain in full, with the rest retrieved from reference TRBV7-9 and TRBJ2-7, is DTGVSQNPRHKITKRGQNVTFRCDPISEHNRLYWYRQTLGQGPEFLTYFQNEAQLEKSRLLSDRFSAERPKGSFSTLEIQRTEQGDSAMYLCASVREETPYEQYFGPGTRLTVT.

The chain combines TRBV5-4 with TRBJ2-5; 13 positions agree with TRBD2. The CDR3 extends over 16 amino acids. CDR1 and CDR2 from the germline V gene are SGHNT and YYREEE (reference sequence). J was trimmed by 3 bases and V by 4 bases; bases with no gene match: 6. The CDR3 DNA sequence: TGTGCCAGCAGCCTCGGGACTAGCGGGACCAAAGAGACCCAGTACTTC. Translated, it gives CASSLGTSGTKETQYF.

The V gene is TRBV9, the J gene TRBJ1-2, with 7 positions matching TRBD1. V was clipped by 4 bases and J by 6 bases; unmatched bases: 6. The V gene's germline CDR1 is SGDLS and CDR2 YYNGEE. This CDR3 comprises 13 residues. The CDR3 here is CASSSGGLNGYTF. The CDR3 coding sequence is TGTGCCAGCAGCTCAGGGGGGCTTAATGGCTACACCTTC.

In its sample, this clone was seen once. This chain connects TRBV5-8 to TRBJ1-2; D is possibly TRBD1 (6 bases). This CDR3 has 15 amino acids. The V end lost 2 bases, the J end lost 4 bases, and 15 bases lay between the germline ends. Germline values: CDR1 SGHTS, CDR2 YDEGEE. CDR3: CASSLGWGRAYGYTF. The CDR3 DNA reads TGTGCCAGCAGCTTAGGCTGGGGGCGAGCCTATGGCTACACCTTC.